This TCR beta chain appears in the sequencing data of a study of cytomegalovirus exposure and HLA in healthy donors. Study overall: The 120 or so validation repertoires were produced on the same platform as the approximately 620 repertoires of the first cohort. This was reported in a later analysis.

General study points: The authors listed 150 to 200 TCR beta chains as cytomegalovirus-associated.

Trimming removed 0 bases at V and 1 base at J, with 10 bases between. CDR1 SGHRS and CDR2 YFSETQ come from the germline V gene. CDR3 length equals 15 residues. A word on this clone: Antigen unknown.

The method was immunoSEQ multiplex PCR; TCRdb's version includes in-frame clones alone and lacks a portion of them. The profile covers roughly 120,000 clones, with 94% appearing a single time and 1% to 1.5% taken by the ten largest. This TCR derives from a woman aged 18-30 years in good health and CMV-seronegative. This chain connects TRBV5-1 to TRBJ1-1; no clear D gene. The sample taken for sequencing was PBMCs. The CDR3 DNA is TGCGCCAGCAGCTTGGAGGAGGGTCAGAACACTGAAGCTTTCTTT. The encoded protein is CASSLEEGQNTEAFF.